Listed below are T cell receptor beta chains from one sample, sequenced in a study of CD8 T cells in ankylosing spondylitis. Each CDR3 protein gets one entry after TCRdb re-called the 5' RACE reads with MiXCR. Of 100,000 or so distinct CDR3 sequences in the sample, about 8.3% were seen once. The sequenced sample was blood, either unsorted or a sorted T cell fraction (not recorded which). The receptors here all came from a male donor with ankylosing spondylitis. Each CDR3 is given with its conserved first and last residue. Each record gives: J gene, V gene, clone size, D gene, CDR3 protein, CDR3 DNA. The D gene is left open where the match is weak. Rows give clone size only sometimes, using once, few, many, or a class for an expanded clone.

>TRBJ2-1|TRBV12-3/TRBV12-4|few|TRBD2
CASSLTSGSNEQFF
TGTGCCAGCAGCCTAACTAGCGGGAGCAATGAGCAGTTCTTC
>TRBJ2-1|TRBV29-1|many|TRBD2
CSVEDQLLAGLLFF
TGCAGCGTTGAAGATCAGCTCCTAGCGGGACTGTTGTTCTTC
>TRBJ2-5|TRBV27|few|NA
CASSLSPTVGETQYF
TGTGCCAGCAGTTTAAGTCCGACCGTTGGTGAGACCCAGTACTTC
>TRBJ2-2|TRBV14|many|NA
CASSQPNTGELFF
TGTGCCAGCAGCCAGCCGAACACCGGGGAGCTGTTTTTT
>TRBJ2-1|TRBV27|few|NA
CASSPLRANEQFF
TGTGCCAGCAGTCCCCTTAGAGCCAATGAGCAGTTCTTC
>TRBJ1-5|TRBV13|many|NA
CASSSRVGNQPQHF
TGTGCCAGCAGCTCCAGGGTTGGCAATCAGCCCCAGCATTTT
>TRBJ2-3|TRBV27|NA|TRBD2
CASSKTLAGGRPDTQYF
TGTGCCAGCAGTAAGACACTAGCGGGGGGCCGCCCAGATACGCAGTATTTT
>TRBJ2-7|TRBV5-1|many|TRBD1
CASSLPGTGTYEQYF
TGCGCCAGCAGCTTACCCGGGACAGGGACCTACGAGCAGTACTTC
>TRBJ2-1|TRBV24-1|many|TRBD2
CATSERTSVTNEQFF
TGTGCCACCAGTGAAAGGACTAGCGTCACCAATGAGCAGTTCTTC
>TRBJ2-3|TRBV5-1|NA|NA
CASNPGPAPDTQYF
TGCGCCAGCAACCCGGGACCAGCCCCAGATACGCAGTATTTT
>TRBJ2-5|TRBV4-1|many|TRBD2
CASSQEGSGRARETQYF
TGCGCCAGCAGCCAAGAGGGAAGCGGGAGGGCCAGGGAGACCCAGTACTTC
>TRBJ2-1|TRBV7-9|many|TRBD1
CASSVSGTGINNEQFF
TGTGCCAGCAGCGTATCCGGGACAGGAATCAACAATGAGCAGTTCTTC
>TRBJ2-1|TRBV7-8|NA|TRBD1
CASSLFQGDSYNEQFF
TGTGCCAGCAGCCTGTTTCAGGGGGATTCCTACAATGAGCAGTTCTTC
>TRBJ2-3|TRBV12-3/TRBV12-4|few|NA
CASSPLADTQYF
TGTGCCAGCAGCCCCCTTGCAGATACGCAGTATTTT
>TRBJ1-2|TRBV10-3|many|NA
CAISGTGPLGYTF
TGTGCCATCAGCGGAACAGGGCCCCTTGGCTACACCTTC
>TRBJ2-7|TRBV7-9|many|NA
CASSLEGPGYEQYF
TGTGCCAGCAGCTTAGAAGGTCCTGGCTACGAGCAGTACTTC
>TRBJ2-2|TRBV24-1|many|TRBD2
CATRSGGRTGELFF
TGTGCCACCCGCAGCGGGGGCCGCACCGGGGAGCTGTTTTTT
>TRBJ2-7|TRBV4-2|NA|NA
CAVEGSSYEQYF
TGTGCCGTGGAGGGGAGCTCCTACGAGCAGTACTTC
>TRBJ2-5|TRBV27|few|NA
CASSLISRLATQYF
TGTGCCAGCAGTTTAATTAGCCGGTTAGCGACCCAGTACTTC
>TRBJ2-7|TRBV29-1|medium-sized|NA
CSVEDREDYEQYF
TGCAGCGTTGAAGACAGGGAGGACTACGAGCAGTACTTC
>TRBJ1-2|TRBV5-6|NA|NA
CASSLGRPTNYGYTF
TGTGCCAGCAGCTTGGGCAGGCCAACTAACTATGGCTACACCTTC
>TRBJ1-1|TRBV6-4|NA|NA
CASSDRVGTPFTEAFF
TGTGCCAGCAGTGACCGAGTGGGGACACCATTTACTGAAGCTTTCTTT
>TRBJ2-3|TRBV27|few|NA
CASVDVLGADTQYF
TGTGCCAGTGTGGACGTCCTGGGCGCAGATACGCAGTATTTT
>TRBJ2-1|TRBV15|few|TRBD1
CATSTGQGYNEQFF
TGTGCCACCAGCACCGGACAGGGTTACAATGAGCAGTTCTTC
>TRBJ2-7|TRBV3-1|NA|TRBD2
CASSHGLAGYRVSYEQYF
TGTGCCAGCAGTCACGGACTAGCGGGATATCGCGTCTCCTACGAGCAGTACTTC
>TRBJ2-2|TRBV11-1|few|NA
CASRGGAGELFF
TGTGCCAGCAGAGGAGGGGCCGGGGAGCTGTTTTTT
>TRBJ2-4|TRBV3-1|NA|NA
CASSQEGRHIQYF
TGTGCCAGCAGCCAAGAGGGTCGGCACATTCAGTACTTC
>TRBJ2-1|TRBV5-1|many|NA
CASSYPSITYNEQFF
TGCGCCAGCAGCTACCCTTCTATAACCTACAATGAGCAGTTCTTC
>TRBJ1-1|TRBV5-1|few|NA
CASRPNGDTEAFF
TGCGCCAGCAGGCCGAACGGGGACACTGAAGCTTTCTTT
>TRBJ2-5|TRBV4-2|NA|NA
CASSQALGLEETQYF
TGTGCCAGCAGCCAAGCCCTAGGACTCGAGGAGACCCAGTACTTC
>TRBJ2-1|TRBV3-1|many|NA
CASSQGNYYEQFF
TGTGCCAGCAGCCAAGGGAACTACTATGAGCAGTTCTTC
>TRBJ2-3|TRBV29-1|few|NA
CSVPGPSDTQYF
TGCAGCGTCCCCGGCCCATCAGATACGCAGTATTTT
>TRBJ1-2|TRBV5-5|NA|NA
CASSLGRDYGYNF
TGTGCCAGCAGCTTGGGACGGGACTATGGCTACAACTTC
>TRBJ2-1|TRBV4-1|NA|NA
CASSQEVQGGEQFF
TGCGCCAGCAGCCAAGAAGTCCAGGGAGGTGAGCAGTTCTTC
>TRBJ2-1|TRBV7-8|few|TRBD2
CASSSSPGLAGAMDEQFF
TGTGCCAGCAGCTCCTCCCCGGGACTAGCGGGAGCGATGGATGAGCAGTTCTTC
>TRBJ1-5|TRBV3-1|NA|NA
CASSPRELGQPQHF
TGTGCCAGCAGCCCCAGGGAACTGGGGCAGCCCCAGCATTTT
>TRBJ2-5|TRBV9|NA|NA
CASSVVVRQTVSRTQYF
TGTGCCAGCAGCGTAGTTGTGAGACAGACCGTGTCTAGGACCCAGTACTTC
>TRBJ2-1|TRBV20-1|many|NA
CSAKQTGENEQFF
TGCAGTGCTAAGCAGACGGGAGAGAATGAGCAGTTCTTC
>TRBJ1-1|TRBV29-1|many|TRBD1
CSVEAGTENTEAFF
TGCAGCGTTGAAGCCGGGACAGAAAACACTGAAGCTTTCTTT
>TRBJ2-3|TRBV7-8|few|TRBD2
CASSLAILAGRSTQYF
TGTGCCAGCAGCTTAGCGATACTAGCGGGACGGTCGACGCAGTATTTT
>TRBJ2-1|TRBV29-1|many|NA
CSVGRGNDEQFF
TGCAGCGTTGGTAGGGGTAACGATGAGCAGTTCTTC
>TRBJ2-1|TRBV5-1|many|NA
CASSSSREAYNEQFF
TGCGCCAGCAGCTCGTCGAGGGAGGCCTACAATGAGCAGTTCTTC
>TRBJ1-2|TRBV15|few|TRBD1
CATSSDRTGGPIGYSF
TGTGCCACCAGCAGCGATAGGACAGGGGGCCCTATCGGCTACAGCTTC
>TRBJ1-1|TRBV27|NA|NA
CASSFLVNTEAFF
TGTGCCAGCAGTTTCTTGGTAAACACTGAAGCTTTCTTT
>TRBJ1-5|TRBV24-1|many|NA
CATSDFHSNQPQHF
TGTGCCACCAGTGACTTCCATAGCAATCAGCCCCAGCATTTT
>TRBJ2-5|TRBV12-3/TRBV12-4|NA|NA
CASSLLGRETQYF
TGTGCCAGCAGTTTACTAGGCCGGGAGACCCAGTACTTC
>TRBJ2-1|TRBV29-1|many|TRBD2
CSVRLAGVSNGNEQFF
TGCAGCGTCCGACTAGCGGGAGTTTCTAATGGCAATGAGCAGTTCTTC
>TRBJ1-1|TRBV29-1|few|NA
CSVPRSSTEAFF
TGCAGCGTGCCCCGTTCTAGCACTGAAGCTTTCTTT
>TRBJ2-1|TRBV20-1|many|TRBD2
CSAPTSGIYNEQFF
TGCAGTGCTCCGACTAGCGGGATCTACAATGAGCAGTTCTTC
>TRBJ1-4|TRBV6-5|few|TRBD1
CASSSRQGATNEKLFF
TGTGCCAGCAGTTCGCGACAGGGTGCAACTAATGAAAAACTGTTTTTT
>TRBJ2-4|TRBV11-2|few|NA
CASSPEGIAKNIQYF
TGTGCCAGCAGCCCAGAGGGGATTGCCAAAAACATTCAGTACTTC
>TRBJ2-3|TRBV7-2|few|NA
CASSPGTGADTQYF
TGTGCCAGCAGCCCCGGGACCGGGGCAGATACGCAGTATTTT
>TRBJ1-1|TRBV27|NA|NA
CASSPRAANTEAFF
TGTGCCAGCAGCCCTCGCGCAGCGAACACTGAAGCTTTCTTT
>TRBJ2-1|TRBV7-9|NA|TRBD2
CASSESGRSYEQFF
TGTGCCAGCAGCGAAAGCGGGAGAAGCTATGAGCAGTTCTTC